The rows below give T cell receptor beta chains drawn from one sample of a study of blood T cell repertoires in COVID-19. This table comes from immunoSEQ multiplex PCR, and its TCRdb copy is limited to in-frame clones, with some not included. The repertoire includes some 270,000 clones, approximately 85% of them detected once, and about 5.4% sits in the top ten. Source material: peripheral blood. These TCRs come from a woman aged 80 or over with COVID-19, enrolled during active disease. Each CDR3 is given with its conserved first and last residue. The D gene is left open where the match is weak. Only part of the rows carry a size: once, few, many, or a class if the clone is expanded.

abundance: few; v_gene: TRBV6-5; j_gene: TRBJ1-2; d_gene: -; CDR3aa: CASIGPAGSGYTF; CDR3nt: TGTGCCAGCATTGGGCCAGCGGGGTCTGGCTACACCTTC
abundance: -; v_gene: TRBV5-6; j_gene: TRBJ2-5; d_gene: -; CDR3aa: CASSHRRTNQETQYF; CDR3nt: TGTGCCAGCAGCCATAGAAGGACTAACCAAGAGACCCAGTACTTC
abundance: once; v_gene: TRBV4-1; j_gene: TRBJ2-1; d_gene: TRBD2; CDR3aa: CASSPLGGGNPNEQFF; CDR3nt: TGCGCCAGCAGCCCGCTGGGGGGAGGGAATCCCAATGAGCAGTTCTTC
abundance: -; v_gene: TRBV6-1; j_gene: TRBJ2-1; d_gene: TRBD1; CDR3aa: CASSVKTGTAYNEQFF; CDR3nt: TGTGCCAGCAGTGTGAAGACAGGGACGGCCTACAATGAGCAGTTCTTC
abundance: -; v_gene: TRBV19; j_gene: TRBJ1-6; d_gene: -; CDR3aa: CASRSTGNTSPLHF; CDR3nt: TGTGCCAGTAGATCTACAGGGAACACTTCACCCCTCCACTTT
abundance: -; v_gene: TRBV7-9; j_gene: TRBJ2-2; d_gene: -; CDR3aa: CASSPIQATNTGELFF; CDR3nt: TGTGCCAGCAGTCCCATCCAGGCTACGAACACCGGGGAGCTGTTTTTT
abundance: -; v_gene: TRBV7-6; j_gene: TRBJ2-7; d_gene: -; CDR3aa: CASSSRGAGQYEQYF; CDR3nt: TGTGCCAGCAGCTCCCGGGGGGCGGGGCAGTACGAGCAGTACTTC
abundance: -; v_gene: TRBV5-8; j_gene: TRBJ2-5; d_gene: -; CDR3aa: CASSLMGGGQETQYF; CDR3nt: TGTGCCAGCAGCCTCATGGGAGGGGGCCAAGAGACCCAGTACTTC
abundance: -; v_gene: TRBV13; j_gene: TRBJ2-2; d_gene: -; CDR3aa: CASSFGGLNTGELFF; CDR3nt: TGTGCCAGCAGCTTCGGGGGGCTGAACACCGGGGAGCTGTTTTTT
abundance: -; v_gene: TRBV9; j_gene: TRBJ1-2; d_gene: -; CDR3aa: CASSSQTGYGYTF; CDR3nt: TGTGCCAGCAGCTCCCAGACAGGCTATGGCTACACCTTC
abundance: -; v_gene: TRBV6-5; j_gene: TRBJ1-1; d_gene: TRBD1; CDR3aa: CASRATGLNTEAFF; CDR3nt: TGTGCCAGCAGGGCGACAGGGCTGAACACTGAAGCTTTCTTT
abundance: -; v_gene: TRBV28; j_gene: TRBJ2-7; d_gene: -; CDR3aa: CASSWTGTQGDEQYF; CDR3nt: TGTGCCAGCAGTTGGACCGGGACTCAGGGGGACGAGCAGTACTTC
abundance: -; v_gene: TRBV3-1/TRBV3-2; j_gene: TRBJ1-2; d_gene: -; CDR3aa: CASSQDRRSVYGYTF; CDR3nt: TGTGCCAGCAGCCAAGATCGGCGGAGTGTCTATGGCTACACCTTC
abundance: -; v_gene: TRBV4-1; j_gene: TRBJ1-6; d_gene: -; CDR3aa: CASSQPGAKGGNSPLHF; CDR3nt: TGCGCCAGCAGCCAACCCGGGGCAAAGGGGGGGAATTCACCCCTCCACTTT
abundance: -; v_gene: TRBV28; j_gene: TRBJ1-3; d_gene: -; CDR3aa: CASSSGEANQGNTIYF; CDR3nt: TGTGCCAGCAGCAGCGGGGAGGCAAACCAAGGAAACACCATATATTTT
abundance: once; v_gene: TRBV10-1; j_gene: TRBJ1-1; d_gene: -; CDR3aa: CASSDRAEAFF; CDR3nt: TGCGCCAGCAGTGACAGGGCCGAAGCTTTCTTT
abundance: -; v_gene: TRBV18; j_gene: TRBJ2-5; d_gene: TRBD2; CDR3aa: CASSQQLAGAGETQYF; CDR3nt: TGTGCCAGCTCCCAGCAACTAGCGGGGGCCGGGGAGACCCAGTACTTC
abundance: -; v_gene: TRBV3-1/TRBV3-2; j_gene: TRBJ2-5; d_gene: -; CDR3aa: CASSQDITAGMETQYF; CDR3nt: TGTGCCAGCAGCCAAGATATTACGGCGGGGATGGAGACCCAGTACTTC
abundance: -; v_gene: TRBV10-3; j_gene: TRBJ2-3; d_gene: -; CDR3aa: CASSGLTDTQYF; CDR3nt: TGTGCCAGTAGCGGACTCACAGATACGCAGTATTTT
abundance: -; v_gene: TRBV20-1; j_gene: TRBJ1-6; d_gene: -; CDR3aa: CSASPSESPLHF; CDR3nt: TGCAGTGCTAGTCCCTCCGAGAGCCCCCTCCACTTT
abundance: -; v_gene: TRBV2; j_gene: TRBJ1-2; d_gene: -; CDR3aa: CAGRGLAAHGYTF; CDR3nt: TGTGCCGGGAGGGGCCTGGCTGCTCATGGCTACACCTTC
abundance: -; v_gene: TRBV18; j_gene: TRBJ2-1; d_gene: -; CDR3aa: CASSPQVQGPYNEQFF; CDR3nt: TGTGCCAGCTCACCACAGGTTCAGGGGCCCTACAATGAGCAGTTCTTC
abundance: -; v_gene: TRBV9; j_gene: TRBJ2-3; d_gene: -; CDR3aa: CASSVGSFTDTQYF; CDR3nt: TGTGCCAGCAGCGTAGGTAGTTTTACAGATACGCAGTATTTT
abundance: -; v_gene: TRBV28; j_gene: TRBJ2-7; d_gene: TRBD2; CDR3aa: CASSSVNAGGQGTLYEQYF; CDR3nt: TGTGCCAGCAGTTCGGTAAACGCGGGGGGGCAGGGTACTTTATACGAGCAGTACTTC
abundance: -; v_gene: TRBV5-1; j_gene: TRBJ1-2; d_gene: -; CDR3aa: CASFPSREANYGYTF; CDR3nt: TGCGCCAGCTTTCCCTCTCGGGAGGCTAACTATGGCTACACCTTC
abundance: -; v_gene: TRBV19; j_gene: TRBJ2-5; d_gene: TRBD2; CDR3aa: CASNPGGSQETQYF; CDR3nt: TGTGCCAGCAACCCGGGGGGGTCCCAAGAGACCCAGTACTTC